A single sample is the source of the 19 T cell receptor beta chains below, sequenced in a study of identical twins. TCRdb fed the 5' RACE reads into MiXCR, producing one record per CDR3 protein. The sample holds approximately 500,000 distinct CDR3 sequences, less than 25% seen once. These sequences were also reported in another study, on T cells expressing NK-cell markers.

The material sequenced was CD4+ T cells sorted from blood. Receptor source: a woman between 18 and 29 years old in good health.

J is TRBJ2-3 and V is TRBV12-3 or TRBV12-4, with D tentatively TRBD2 (5 bases). Trimming took 2 bases from V and 0 from J, leaving 12 bases between them. This CDR3 region has 16 residues. CDR3 nucleotides: TGTGCCAGCAGTTTAAGGGTAGCGACTAGCACAGATACGCAGTATTTT. It encodes CASSLRVATSTDTQYF.

This chain links TRBV20-1 with TRBJ2-2, with TRBD1 identical over 7 bases. The germline gives CDR1 DFQATT, CDR2 SNEGSKA (reference sequence). The CDR3 is 15 residues long. V dropped 3 bases and J dropped 0; count of bases not matched to a gene: 4. CDR3 coding DNA: TGCAGTGCTAGTGCTAGGGGGCCGAACACCGGGGAGCTGTTTTTT. Translated, it gives CSASARGPNTGELFF.

CDR3 bases: TGTGCCAGCAGCTCGATGGTTCTTTCCGGTGAAGCTTTCTTT. This translates into CASSSMVLSGEAFF. The gene calls are TRBV7-8 and TRBJ1-1; D call uncertain. The CDR3 totals 14 residues. Germline V gene lookup returns CDR1 SGHVS and CDR2 FQNEAQ. The V and J ends lost 4 bases and 7 bases respectively, with 16 bases between them.

V is TRBV20-1 and J is TRBJ2-7; tentative D call: TRBD1 (5 bases). CDR1 and CDR2 from the germline V gene are DFQATT and SNEGSKA (reference sequence). CDR3 size: 15 residues. V was pared by 1 base and J by 7 bases, with 20 bases between. The CDR3 spells CSARGMTALAEEQYF. CDR3 nucleotide sequence: TGCAGTGCTAGAGGTATGACAGCCCTTGCGGAAGAGCAGTACTTC.

This clonotype has a handful of counts. The chain employs TRBV7-9 and TRBJ2-3; 8 nucleotides align to TRBD2. CDR3 length: 15 amino acids. CDR1 and CDR2 from the germline V gene are SEHNR and FQNEAQ (reference sequence). J was trimmed by 2 bases and V by 2 bases; bases with no gene match: 3. CDR3 DNA sequence: TGTGCCAGCAGCTTAAGCGGGGGATTCACAGATACGCAGTATTTT. Amino acid sequence: CASSLSGGFTDTQYF.

J is TRBJ2-1 and V is TRBV7-3; possibly TRBD2 for D (6 bases). The CDR3 has 15 residues. Germline-derived CDR1 and CDR2 are SGHTA and FQGTGA. V lost 3 bases, J lost 3 bases, and 12 bases lay in between. CDR3 nucleotide sequence: TGTGCCAGCAGCTTTCGCGGGGATTACTACAATGAGCAGTTCTTC. The encoded protein is CASSFRGDYYNEQFF.

The V call is TRBV7-8, the J call TRBJ2-5; no firm D call. Trimming shortened V by 0 bases and J by 12 bases, and 8 bases separated the two germline ends. The CDR3 length is 11 residues. Germline V gene sequence: CDR1 SGHVS, CDR2 FQNEAQ. The CDR3 here is CASSLAGQEYF. CDR3 coding DNA: TGTGCCAGCAGCTTAGCGGGCCAGGAGTACTTC.

The sample holds a few counts of this clonotype. The chain links TRBV12-3 or TRBV12-4 to TRBJ2-3, with 10 bases identical to TRBD2. V was pared by 6 bases and J by 4 bases, with 10 bases of the junction left unmatched. This CDR3 is built from 16 residues. The CDR3 nucleotides read TGTGCCAGCAGCCCAAAAGCGGGGGGGCGGTCAGATACGCAGTATTTT. Translating it yields CASSPKAGGRSDTQYF.

This clonotype came up a few times. The chain joins TRBV9 to TRBJ2-3; 9 nucleotides match TRBD1. The CDR3 sequence is 16 residues long. With 5 bases clipped from V and 2 bases from J, the junction kept 9 bases outside the gene matches. CDR1 is SGDLS, CDR2 YYNGEE, per germline. Here the CDR3 DNA reads TGTGCCAGCAGGGCCGGGACAGGGATCTACACAGATACGCAGTATTTT. This codes for CASRAGTGIYTDTQYF.

The chain has TRBV7-6 and TRBJ2-3; D unclear. Germline V gene sequence: CDR1 SGHVS, CDR2 FNYEAQ. This CDR3 has 16 amino acids. With 4 bases removed from V and 0 bases from J, the gap between germline ends came to 14 bases. CDR3 DNA: TGTGCCAGCAGCTCCTACCCCCCCGGGAGCACAGATACGCAGTATTTT. Protein product: CASSSYPPGSTDTQYF.

The gene calls are TRBV11-2 and TRBJ1-5; D remains unclear. CDR3 length: 17 amino acids. Trimming shortened V by 0 bases and J by 0 bases, and 12 bases separated the two germline ends. CDR1 and CDR2 (germline): SGHAT, FQNNGV. CDR3 sequence: CASSLEAAGYSNQPQHF. The CDR3 DNA reads as TGTGCCAGCAGCTTAGAGGCTGCTGGATATAGCAATCAGCCCCAGCATTTT.

This clonotype was detected a few times. The chain is built from TRBV10-1 and TRBJ2-7, with D perhaps TRBD1 (5 bases). From germline, CDR1 is WNHNN and CDR2 SYGVQD (reference sequence). The CDR3 consists of 13 residues. V lost 3 bases, J lost 7 bases, and 13 bases lay in between. CDR3 amino acids: CASSDNGRTEQYF. The CDR3 bases are TGCGCCAGCAGTGATAACGGAAGGACAGAGCAGTACTTC.

The chain combines TRBV13 with TRBJ2-7; 11 bases are a match to TRBD1. This CDR3 comprises 15 residues. The ends lost 5 bases at V and 5 bases at J; junction bases unmatched: 8. The germline gives CDR1 PRHDT, CDR2 FYEKMQ (reference sequence). CDR3 amino acids: CASSIRDRGNNEQYF. Written as DNA, the CDR3 is TGTGCCAGCAGCATCCGGGACAGGGGGAACAACGAGCAGTACTTC. Using reference TRBV13 and TRBJ2-7 for the parts outside the CDR3, the full variable domain is AAGVIQSPRHLIKEKRETATLKCYPIPRHDTVYWYQQGPGQDPQFLISFYEKMQSDKGSIPDRFSAQQFSDYHSELNMSSLELGDSALYFCASSIRDRGNNEQYFGPGTRLTVT.

This clonotype was seen a few times. For the CDR3, the DNA is TGCAGTGCTCCTCTAGCGGGGGGAGCGAACACCGGGGAGCTGTTTTTT. It yields the protein CSAPLAGGANTGELFF. The chain carries TRBV20-1 and TRBJ2-2, with 11 bases that match TRBD2. CDR3 length: 16 residues. Trimming at V came to 5 bases and at J to 0 bases, leaving 5 bases not matched to a gene. The germline gives CDR1 DFQATT, CDR2 SNEGSKA (reference sequence).

The genes are TRBV9 and TRBJ1-2; no firm D call. The CDR3 covers 12 residues. V was cut by 4 bases and J by 6 bases, with 10 bases left in between. From germline, CDR1 is SGDLS and CDR2 YYNGEE. CDR3 protein: CASSSSANGYTF. DNA of the CDR3: TGTGCCAGCAGCTCTTCCGCAAATGGCTACACCTTC.

The rearrangement links TRBV2 to TRBJ2-1; unclear D gene. The CDR3 sequence is 13 residues long. The germline V and J ends were trimmed by 3 bases and 6 bases, with 9 bases remaining between them. Germline values: CDR1 SNHLY, CDR2 FYNNEI. The CDR3 spells CASSEEVSNEQFF. The CDR3 coding sequence is TGTGCCAGCAGTGAGGAAGTCAGCAATGAGCAGTTCTTC.

The rearrangement links TRBV19 to TRBJ2-3; 8 nucleotides agree with TRBD1. V was pared by 4 bases and J by 3 bases, with 15 bases of the junction left unmatched. The CDR3 is made up of 18 amino acids. Germline lookup yields CDR1 LNHDA and CDR2 SQIVND (reference sequence). The CDR3 coding sequence is TGTGCCAGTAGTAAAATAGCCGCAGGGGGCGCCAGGACAGATACGCAGTATTTT. The encoded protein is CASSKIAAGGARTDTQYF. Using reference TRBV19 and TRBJ2-3 for the parts outside the CDR3, the full variable domain is DGGITQSPKYLFRKEGQNVTLSCEQNLNHDAMYWYRQDPGQGLRLIYYSQIVNDFQKGDIAEGYSVSREKKESFPLTVTSAQKNPTAFYLCASSKIAAGGARTDTQYFGPGTRLTVL.

This sequence joins TRBV7-2 and TRBJ2-3; D unclear. Trimming took off 3 bases at V and 6 bases at J, with 10 bases between the two ends. The CDR3 is made up of 13 amino acids. CDR1 is SGHTA, CDR2 FQGNSA, per germline. The CDR3 coding sequence is TGTGCCAGCAGCTTCACGATGAGGGATACGCAGTATTTT. Encoded protein: CASSFTMRDTQYF.

On this clonotype itself: The germline gene is not matched at one end of the junction; a read error may be the cause. The chain uses TRBV30 and TRBJ2-4; TRBD2 is a possible D gene (5 bases). The CDR3 runs to 12 residues. Germline V gene lookup returns CDR1 GTSNPN and CDR2 SVGIG (reference sequence). CDR3 DNA sequence: TGTGCCCGGAGCGGAACCTCCAACATTCAGTACTTC. It specifies CARSGTSNIQYF.